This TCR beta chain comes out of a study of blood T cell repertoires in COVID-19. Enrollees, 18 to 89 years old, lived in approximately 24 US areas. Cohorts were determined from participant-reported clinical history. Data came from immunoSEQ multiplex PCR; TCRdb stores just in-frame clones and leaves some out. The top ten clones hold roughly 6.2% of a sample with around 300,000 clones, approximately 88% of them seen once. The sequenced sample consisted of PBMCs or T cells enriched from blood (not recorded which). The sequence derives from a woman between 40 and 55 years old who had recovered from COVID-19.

CDR3 loop: CSVDAGYYEQYF. CDR3 sequence (DNA): TGCAGCGTTGATGCCGGTTACTACGAGCAGTACTTC. This rearrangement joins TRBV29-1 to TRBJ2-7; D is uncertain. Germline V gene data show CDR1 as SQVTM and CDR2 as ANQGSEA. The CDR3 extends over 12 amino acids. The ends were cut back, 3 bases at V and 3 bases at J, with 9 bases in the middle.